This T cell receptor (beta chain) was sequenced for a study of tumor and adjacent non-tumor tissue in lung cancer. To note about this clonotype: Its target is not known.

Three rounds of nested PCR, following a modified ARM-PCR protocol, produced the TCRbeta library. TCRdb analysed the multiplex PCR reads with MiXCR anew, one entry per CDR3 protein. The sample includes 100,000 to 120,000 distinct CDR3 sequences, over 75% of them seen just once. Study-level results: Tumor tissue had significantly higher TCR diversity than normal lung.

This sample's RNA came from whole unsorted tissue. Chemotherapy-naive patients with new lung cancer underwent thoracic surgery in China, August–late 2014. The CDR3 is 13 amino acids. Germline V gene lookup returns CDR1 SGHKS and CDR2 YYEKEE (reference sequence). This chain joins TRBV5-5 and TRBJ1-2, with unresolved D. The specimen sequenced was lung tumor tissue. This clonotype originated in a man aged 65 to 79 with non-small cell lung cancer. The chain's CDR3 is CTSSLGVNYGYTF. The CDR3 coding sequence is TGTACTAGCAGCTTGGGCGTGAACTATGGCTACACCTTC.